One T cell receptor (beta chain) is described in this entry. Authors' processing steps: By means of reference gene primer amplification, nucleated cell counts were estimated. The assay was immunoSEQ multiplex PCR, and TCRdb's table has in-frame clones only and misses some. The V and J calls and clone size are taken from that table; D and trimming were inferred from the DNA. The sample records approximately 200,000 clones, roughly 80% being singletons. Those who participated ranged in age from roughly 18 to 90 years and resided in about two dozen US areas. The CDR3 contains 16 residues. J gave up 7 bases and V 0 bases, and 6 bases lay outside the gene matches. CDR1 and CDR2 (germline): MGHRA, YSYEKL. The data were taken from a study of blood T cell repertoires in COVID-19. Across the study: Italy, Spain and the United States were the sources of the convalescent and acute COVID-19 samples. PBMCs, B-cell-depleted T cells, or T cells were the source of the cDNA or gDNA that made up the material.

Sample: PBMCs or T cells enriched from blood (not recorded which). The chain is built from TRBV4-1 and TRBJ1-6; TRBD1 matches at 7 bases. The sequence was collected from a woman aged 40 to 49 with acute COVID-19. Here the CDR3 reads CASSQDVLRGNSPLHF. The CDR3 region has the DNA TGCGCCAGCAGCCAAGATGTGCTCAGGGGGAATTCACCCCTCCACTTT.